This T cell receptor beta chain was observed in a study of blood T cells in healthy people across ages. Study-level findings and limits: In long-lived donors, naive CD4+ cell counts and diversity exceeded those of aged donors. With donor CMV status unknown, expanded clonotype changes were possibly confounded.

The second PCR ran roughly 6 to 11 cycles with a sample-barcoded 5' primer and J-beta primers. From the 5' RACE reads, TCRdb called clonotypes with MiXCR, one entry per CDR3 protein. The profile shows around 1,500,000 distinct CDR3 sequences, roughly 40% of them singletons. Turning to this clonotype: Its antigen is undetermined.

Total RNA, at least 5.5 micrograms per sample, was extracted from PBMCs. Germline CDR1 and CDR2: MGHDK and SYGVNS. Trimming removed 3 bases at V and 3 bases at J, with 9 bases between. The CDR3 is 13 amino acids. The TCR was taken from a woman younger than 30 in good health. Sequenced sample: blood. The rearrangement joins TRBV25-1 to TRBJ2-7, with a possible D match to TRBD2 (6 bases). CDR3 region: CASSETAGYEQYF. CDR3 in DNA: TGTGCCAGCAGTGAGACAGCGGGCTACGAGCAGTACTTC.